The next 2 T cell receptor beta chains were all read from a single sample in a study of blood T cell repertoires in COVID-19. Sequencing used immunoSEQ multiplex PCR; TCRdb keeps in-frame clones, though not all of them. Among 90,000 to 150,000 clones listed, approximately 90% were seen once. The sequenced sample consisted of peripheral blood. The receptors stem from a man between 65 and 79 years old with active or convalescent COVID-19.

The chain recombines TRBV2 with TRBJ1-3; D ambiguous. This CDR3 contains 13 residues. The germline V gene has CDR1 SNHLY and CDR2 FYNNEI. V was cut by 8 bases and J by 0 bases, with 8 bases left in between. CDR3 protein: CASGGNSGNTIYF. The CDR3 coding sequence is TGTGCCAGCGGCGGCAACTCTGGAAACACCATATATTTT.

The chain couples TRBV11-2 to TRBJ2-2; weak D call: TRBD2 (6 bases). The CDR3 sequence is 12 residues long. The V end was cut by 5 bases, the J end by 6 bases, with 7 bases between. In germline, CDR1 is SGHAT, CDR2 FQNNGV. The DNA for the CDR3 is TGTGCCAGCAGCCGGGGGTCCGGGGAGCTGTTTTTT. This gives the protein CASSRGSGELFF.